Each of the 9 T cell receptor beta chains below was sequenced from the same sample in a study of T-cell reconstitution after alpha-beta-depleted transplantation in children. Preparation of the TCRbeta library used unique molecular identifiers. TCRdb called the PCR reads again in MiXCR, with one record for every CDR3 protein. This sample has 600,000 to 700,000 distinct CDR3 sequences, with roughly 13% found just once. Sequenced material: PBMCs, taken before TCRalphabeta/CD19-depleted stem cell transplant. The receptors were gathered from a girl aged 2 to 10 with congenital amegakaryocytic thrombocytopenia, due to receive a stem cell transplant.

As concerns this clonotype: A single base separates this from a much larger clone, so it may be a read error. The chain joins TRBV20-1 to TRBJ1-5; D remains ambiguous. The CDR3 consists of 12 residues. Per germline, CDR1 DFQATT and CDR2 SNEGSKA (reference sequence). The chain's CDR3 is CSARVGDGPHHF. The CDR3 coding sequence is TGCAGTGCTAGAGTAGGAGACGGCCCCCATCATTTT.

This clonotype appeared a single time. This may come from a read error, since a much larger clone is one base off. The genes are TRBV29-1 and TRBJ2-2; D unresolved. Germline CDR1 is SQVTM and CDR2 is ANQGSEA. This CDR3 has 13 residues. CDR3 in DNA: TGCAGCGTTAAGCAGATCAACACCAGGGAGCTGTTTTTT. It codes for CSVKQINTRELFF.

The DNA for the CDR3 is TGCGCCAGCGGGAAAACTAGCGGACCATCGAGGGATACGCAGTATTTT. Translating gives CASGKTSGPSRDTQYF. J is TRBJ2-3 and V is TRBV5-1; 8 bases map to TRBD2. The germline CDR1 and CDR2 sequences are SGHRS and YFSETQ. With 7 bases clipped from V and 6 bases from J, the junction kept 16 bases outside the gene matches. This CDR3 contains 16 residues. Full variable domain (remainder filled in from reference TRBV5-1 and TRBJ2-3): KAGVTQTPRYLIKTRGQQVTLSCSPISGHRSVSWYQQTPGQGLQFLFEYFSETQRNKGNFPGRFSGRQFSNSRSEMNVSTLELGDSALYLCASGKTSGPSRDTQYFGPGTRLTVL.

The genes are TRBV2 and TRBJ2-1; D perhaps matches TRBD2 (5 bases). Between the trimmed V and J ends, which lost 2 bases and 8 bases, there was a span of 10 bases. CDR1 and CDR2 (germline): SNHLY, FYNNEI. The CDR3 totals 13 residues. As DNA, the CDR3 is TGTGCCAGCAGTGAAACTAGGTTCGATGAGCAGTTCTTC. The encoded protein is CASSETRFDEQFF.

This chain links TRBV7-9 with TRBJ2-1, with D unclear. This CDR3 region has 12 residues. Germline CDR1 and CDR2: SEHNR and FQNEAQ (reference sequence). The V end was cut by 5 bases, the J end by 15 bases, with 17 bases between. CDR3 nucleotide sequence: TGTGCCAGCAGCCCCCCGGGTCGGCGCGCGTTCTTC. Its translation: CASSPPGRRAFF.

This clonotype was counted ten times or more. The V call is TRBV5-1, the J call TRBJ2-7; D is unclear. V lost 0 bases to trimming and J lost 3 bases, with 7 bases between them. Germline-derived CDR1 and CDR2 are SGHRS and YFSETQ. The CDR3 spans 13 residues. Here the CDR3 reads CASSLGANYEQYF. CDR3 DNA sequence: TGCGCCAGCAGCTTGGGGGCTAACTACGAGCAGTACTTC.

This clonotype was seen repeatedly, ten times or more. The rearrangement joins TRBV7-2 to TRBJ2-3, with 8 bases fitting TRBD1. The CDR3 spans 15 residues. Trimming took 5 bases from V and 0 from J; bases not matched to a gene: 4. CDR1 SGHTA and CDR2 FQGNSA come from the germline V gene. The CDR3, as DNA: TGTGCCAGCAGCCTACGGACAGGGAGCACAGATACGCAGTATTTT. Its protein product is CASSLRTGSTDTQYF.

This clonotype was observed a handful of times. The chain couples TRBV5-5 to TRBJ2-2; a possible D gene is TRBD2 (6 bases). V lost 3 bases and J lost 0, with 15 bases in between. Germline V gene lookup returns CDR1 SGHKS and CDR2 YYEKEE (reference sequence). The CDR3 spans 17 residues. Here the CDR3 reads CASSSFPGDTNTGELFF. Here the CDR3 DNA reads TGTGCCAGCAGCTCGTTCCCGGGGGATACGAACACCGGGGAGCTGTTTTTT. The full variable domain, in which reference TRBV5-5 and TRBJ2-2 provide the parts outside the CDR3, is DAGVTQSPTHLIKTRGQQVTLRCSPISGHKSVSWYQQVLGQGPQFIFQYYEKEERGRGNFPDRFSARQFPNYSSELNVNALLLGDSALYLCASSSFPGDTNTGELFFGEGSRLTVL.

The V and J genes are TRBV20-1 and TRBJ1-2; TRBD1 matches 8 bases. Germline V gives CDR1 DFQATT, CDR2 SNEGSKA (reference sequence). Trimming cost V 3 bases and J 8 bases; bases outside gene matches: 5. This CDR3 is built from 12 residues. Written as DNA, the CDR3 is TGCAGTGCTAGCCGACAGGGGCGGGGCTACACCTTC. This sequence encodes CSASRQGRGYTF.